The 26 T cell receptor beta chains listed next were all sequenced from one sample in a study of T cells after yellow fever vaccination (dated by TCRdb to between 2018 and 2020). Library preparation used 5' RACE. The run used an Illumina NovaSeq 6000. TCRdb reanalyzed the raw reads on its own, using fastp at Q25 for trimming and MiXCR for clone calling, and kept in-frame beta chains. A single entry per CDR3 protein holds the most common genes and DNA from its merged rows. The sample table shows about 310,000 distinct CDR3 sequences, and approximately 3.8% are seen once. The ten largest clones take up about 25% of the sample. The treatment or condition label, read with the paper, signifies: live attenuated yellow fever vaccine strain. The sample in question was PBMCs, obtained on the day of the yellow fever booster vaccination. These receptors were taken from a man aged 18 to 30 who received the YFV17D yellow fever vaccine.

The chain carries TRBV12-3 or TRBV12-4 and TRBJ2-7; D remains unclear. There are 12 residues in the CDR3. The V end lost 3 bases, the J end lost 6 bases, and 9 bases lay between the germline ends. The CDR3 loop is CASSFQSSEQYV. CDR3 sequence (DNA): TGTGCCAGCAGTTTTCAATCTTCCGAGCAGTACGTC.

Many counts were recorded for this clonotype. DNA of the CDR3: TGTGCCATCAGCCTCGAGTTAGCAGATACGCAGTATTTT. This translates into CAISLELADTQYF. The V and J genes are TRBV10-3 and TRBJ2-3; D not certain. Germline CDR1 reads ENHRY; CDR2 reads SYGVKD. V was pared by 6 bases and J by 4 bases, with 11 bases between. CDR3 length: 13 residues.

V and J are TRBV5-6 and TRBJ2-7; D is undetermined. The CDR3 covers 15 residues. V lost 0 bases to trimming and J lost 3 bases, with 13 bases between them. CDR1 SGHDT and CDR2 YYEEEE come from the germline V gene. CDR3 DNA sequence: TGTGCCAGCAGCTTGGACCCGGGCACGGGCTACGAGCAGTACGTC. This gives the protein CASSLDPGTGYEQYV.

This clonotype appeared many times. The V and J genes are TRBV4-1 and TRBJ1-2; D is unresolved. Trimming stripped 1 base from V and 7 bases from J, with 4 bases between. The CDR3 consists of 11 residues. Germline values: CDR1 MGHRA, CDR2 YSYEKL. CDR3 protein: CASSQGLGYTF. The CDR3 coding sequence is TGCGCCAGCAGCCAAGGACTTGGCTACACCTTC.

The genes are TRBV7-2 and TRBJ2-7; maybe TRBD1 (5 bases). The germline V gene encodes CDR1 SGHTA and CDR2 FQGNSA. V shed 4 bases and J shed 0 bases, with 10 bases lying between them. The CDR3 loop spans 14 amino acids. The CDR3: CASSSIGVSYEQYF. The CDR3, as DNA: TGTGCCAGCAGCTCTATAGGGGTCTCCTACGAGCAGTACTTC. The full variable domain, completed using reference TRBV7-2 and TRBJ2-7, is GAGVSQSPSNKVTEKGKDVELRCDPISGHTALYWYRQSLGQGLEFLIYFQGNSAPDKSGLPSDRFSAERTGGSVSTLTIQRTQQEDSAVYLCASSSIGVSYEQYFGPGTRLTVT.

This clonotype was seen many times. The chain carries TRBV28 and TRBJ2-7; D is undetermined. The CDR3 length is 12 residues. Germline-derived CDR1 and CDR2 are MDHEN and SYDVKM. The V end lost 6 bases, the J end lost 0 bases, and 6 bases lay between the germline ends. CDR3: CASRSGSYEQYV. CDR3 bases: TGTGCCAGCAGATCGGGCTCCTACGAGCAGTACGTC.

Here the CDR3 reads CASSQTDPRVDEQYF. For the CDR3, the DNA is TGTGCCAGCAGCCAAACCGACCCGAGGGTCGACGAGCAGTACTTC. The rearrangement links TRBV6-6 to TRBJ2-7, with D possibly being TRBD2 (5 bases). The CDR3 is 15 residues long. The germline V gene has CDR1 MNHNY and CDR2 SVGAGI (reference sequence). Trimming removed 6 bases at V and 5 bases at J, with 20 bases between.

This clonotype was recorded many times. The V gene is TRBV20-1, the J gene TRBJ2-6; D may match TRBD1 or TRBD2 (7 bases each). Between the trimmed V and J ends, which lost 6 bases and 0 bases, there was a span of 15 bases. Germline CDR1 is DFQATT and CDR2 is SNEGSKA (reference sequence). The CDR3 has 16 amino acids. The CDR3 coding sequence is TGCAGTGCGGGAGGGACAGCCTACTCTGGGGCCAACGTCCTGACTTTC. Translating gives CSAGGTAYSGANVLTF.

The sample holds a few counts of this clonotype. The CDR3 coding sequence is TGCGCCAGCAGCTTGGGACAAAGCTCTGGAAACACCATATATTTT. Translating gives CASSLGQSSGNTIYF. This chain joins TRBV5-1 and TRBJ1-3; D gene ambiguous. The CDR3 has 15 amino acids. V lost 0 bases and J lost 0, with 7 bases in between. Germline V gives CDR1 SGHRS, CDR2 YFSETQ.

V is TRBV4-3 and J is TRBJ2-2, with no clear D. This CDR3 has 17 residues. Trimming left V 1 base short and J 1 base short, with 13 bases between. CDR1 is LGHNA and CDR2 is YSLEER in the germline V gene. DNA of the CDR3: TGCGCCAGCAGCCAAGGGCCAGGCCCCAGGAACACCGGGGAGCTGTTTTTT. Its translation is CASSQGPGPRNTGELFF.

The CDR3 region is CARGQAPYNEQFF. The CDR3 DNA is TGTGCCAGAGGACAGGCACCTTACAATGAGCAGTTCTTC. This chain joins TRBV2 and TRBJ2-1; TRBD1 matches 7 bases. This CDR3 comprises 13 residues. Trimming at V came to 9 bases and at J to 4 bases, leaving 6 bases not matched to a gene. Germline V lookup: CDR1 SNHLY, CDR2 FYNNEI.

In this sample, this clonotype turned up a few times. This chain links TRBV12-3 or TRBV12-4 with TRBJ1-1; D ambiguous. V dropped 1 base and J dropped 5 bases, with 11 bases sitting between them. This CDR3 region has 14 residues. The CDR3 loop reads CASSLGPTGTEAFF. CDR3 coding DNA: TGTGCCAGCAGTTTAGGACCCACCGGGACTGAAGCTTTCTTT.

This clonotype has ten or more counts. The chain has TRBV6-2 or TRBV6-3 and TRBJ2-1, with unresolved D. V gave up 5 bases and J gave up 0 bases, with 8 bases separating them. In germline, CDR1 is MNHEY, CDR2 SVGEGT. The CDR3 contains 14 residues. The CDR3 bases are TGTGCCAGCAGTGACCTAAACTCCTACAATGAGCAGTTCTTC. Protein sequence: CASSDLNSYNEQFF.

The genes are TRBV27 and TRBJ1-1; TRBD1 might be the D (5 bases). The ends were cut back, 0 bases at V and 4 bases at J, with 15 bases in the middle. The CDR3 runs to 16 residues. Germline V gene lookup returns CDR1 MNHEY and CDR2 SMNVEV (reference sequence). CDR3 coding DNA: TGTGCCAGCAGTTTATCGATTGGGGCCACGGGCACTGAAGCTTTCTTT. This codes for CASSLSIGATGTEAFF.

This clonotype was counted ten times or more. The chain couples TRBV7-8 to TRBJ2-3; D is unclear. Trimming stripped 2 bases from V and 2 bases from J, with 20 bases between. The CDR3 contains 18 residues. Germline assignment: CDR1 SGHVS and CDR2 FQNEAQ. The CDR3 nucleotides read TGTGCCAGCAGCTTACCGGTAGTGGGCCCGCGATCCACAGATACGCAGTATTTT. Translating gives CASSLPVVGPRSTDTQYF.

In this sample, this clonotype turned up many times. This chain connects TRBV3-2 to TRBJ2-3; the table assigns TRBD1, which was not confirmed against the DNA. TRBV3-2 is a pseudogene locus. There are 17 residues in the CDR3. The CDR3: CASSQHLGTGGADTQYF. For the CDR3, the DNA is TGTGCCAGCAGCCAACACCTCGGGACAGGGGGAGCCGATACGCAGTATTTT.

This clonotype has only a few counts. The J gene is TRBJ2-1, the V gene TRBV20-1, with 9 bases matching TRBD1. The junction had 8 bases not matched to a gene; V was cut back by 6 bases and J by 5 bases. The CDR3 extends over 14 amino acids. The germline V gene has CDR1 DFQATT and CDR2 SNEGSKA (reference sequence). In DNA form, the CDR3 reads TGCAGTGCGTACAGGGGGCAGGACCACAATGAGCAGTTCTTC. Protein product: CSAYRGQDHNEQFF.

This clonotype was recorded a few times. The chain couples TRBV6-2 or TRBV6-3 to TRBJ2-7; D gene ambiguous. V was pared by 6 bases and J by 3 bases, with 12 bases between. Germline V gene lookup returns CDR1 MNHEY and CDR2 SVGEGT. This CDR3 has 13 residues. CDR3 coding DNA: TGTGCCAGCAGCCTCAGCCCCAGCTACGAGCAGTACGTC. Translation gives CASSLSPSYEQYV.

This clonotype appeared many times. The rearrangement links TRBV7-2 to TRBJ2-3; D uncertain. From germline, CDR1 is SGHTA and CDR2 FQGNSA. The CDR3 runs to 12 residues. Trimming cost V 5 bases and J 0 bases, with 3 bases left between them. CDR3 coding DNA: TGTGCCAGCAGCATTAGCACAGATACGCAGTATTTT. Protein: CASSISTDTQYF.

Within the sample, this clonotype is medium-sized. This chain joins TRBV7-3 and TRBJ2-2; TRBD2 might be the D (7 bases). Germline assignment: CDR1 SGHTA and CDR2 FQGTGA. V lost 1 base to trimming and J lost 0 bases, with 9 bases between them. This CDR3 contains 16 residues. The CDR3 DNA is TGTGCCAGCAGCTTAAGGGGGGGCTCGAACACCGGGGAGCTGTTTTTT. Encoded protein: CASSLRGGSNTGELFF.

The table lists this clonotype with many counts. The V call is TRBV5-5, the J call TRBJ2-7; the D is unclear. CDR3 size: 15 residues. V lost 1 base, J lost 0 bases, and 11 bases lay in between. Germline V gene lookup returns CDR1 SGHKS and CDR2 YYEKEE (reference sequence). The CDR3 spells CASSLLRTDSYEQYF. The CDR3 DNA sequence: TGTGCCAGCAGCTTGTTACGGACGGACTCCTACGAGCAGTACTTC. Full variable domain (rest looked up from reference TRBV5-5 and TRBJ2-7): DAGVTQSPTHLIKTRGQQVTLRCSPISGHKSVSWYQQVLGQGPQFIFQYYEKEERGRGNFPDRFSARQFPNYSSELNVNALLLGDSALYLCASSLLRTDSYEQYFGPGTRLTVT.

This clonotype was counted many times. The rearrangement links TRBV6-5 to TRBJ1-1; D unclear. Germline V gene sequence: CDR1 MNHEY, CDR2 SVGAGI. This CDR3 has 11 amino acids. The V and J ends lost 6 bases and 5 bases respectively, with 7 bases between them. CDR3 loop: CASRKRTEAFF. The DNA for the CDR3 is TGTGCCAGCAGGAAAAGAACTGAAGCTTTCTTT.

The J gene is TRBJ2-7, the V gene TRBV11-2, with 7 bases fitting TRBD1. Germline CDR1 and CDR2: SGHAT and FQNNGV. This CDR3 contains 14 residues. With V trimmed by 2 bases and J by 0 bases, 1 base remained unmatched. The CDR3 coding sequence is TGTGCCAGCAGCTTATGGGACAGCTCCTACGAGCAGTACGTC. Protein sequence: CASSLWDSSYEQYV.

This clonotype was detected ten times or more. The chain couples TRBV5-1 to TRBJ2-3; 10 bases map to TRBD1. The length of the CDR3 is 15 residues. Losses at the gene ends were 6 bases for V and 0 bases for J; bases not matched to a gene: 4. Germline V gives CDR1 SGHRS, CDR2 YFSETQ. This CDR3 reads CASKGDRGSTDTQYF. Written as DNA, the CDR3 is TGCGCCAGCAAGGGGGACAGGGGTAGCACAGATACGCAGTATTTT.

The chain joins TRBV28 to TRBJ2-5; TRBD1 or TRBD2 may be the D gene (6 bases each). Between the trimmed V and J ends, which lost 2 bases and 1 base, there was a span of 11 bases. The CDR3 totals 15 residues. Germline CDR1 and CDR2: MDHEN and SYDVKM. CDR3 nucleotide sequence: TGTGCCAGCAGTTTAAGGGGGGATCTCCAAGAGACCCAGTACTTC. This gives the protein CASSLRGDLQETQYF. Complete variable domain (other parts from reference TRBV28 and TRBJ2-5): DVKVTQSSRYLVKRTGEKVFLECVQDMDHENMFWYRQDPGLGLRLIYFSYDVKMKEKGDIPEGYSVSREKKERFSLILESASTNQTSMYLCASSLRGDLQETQYFGPGTRLLVL.

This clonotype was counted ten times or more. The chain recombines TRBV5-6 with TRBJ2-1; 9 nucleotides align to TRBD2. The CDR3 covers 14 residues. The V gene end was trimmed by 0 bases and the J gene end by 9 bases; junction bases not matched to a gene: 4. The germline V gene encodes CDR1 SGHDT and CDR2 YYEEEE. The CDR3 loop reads CASSLVRAGGEQFF. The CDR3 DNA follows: TGTGCCAGCAGCTTGGTTCGAGCGGGGGGTGAGCAGTTCTTC.